These 18 T cell receptor beta chains share one sample of origin, sequenced in a study of shared clonotypes between healthy human individuals. Data came from immunoSEQ multiplex PCR; TCRdb stores just in-frame clones and leaves some out. The sample gives 650,000 to 800,000 clones, roughly two thirds of which show up once; around 1.7% is in the top ten. Sequenced: memory CD4+ T cells sorted from blood. Specified subset: CD45RA-negative fraction. The receptors derive from a woman in her 30s in good health.

In regard to this clone: This CDR3 is also generated by other DNA sequences in the sample. This rearrangement joins TRBV11-2 to TRBJ1-1; D call uncertain. The V end was cut by 1 base, the J end by 3 bases, with 9 bases between. Germline assignment: CDR1 SGHAT and CDR2 FQNNGV. This CDR3 is built from 14 residues. CDR3 loop: CASSLVRGDTEAFF. The CDR3 DNA reads TGTGCCAGCAGCTTAGTTCGCGGGGACACTGAAGCTTTCTTT.

V gene TRBV30 combines with J gene TRBJ1-6; D possibly corresponds to TRBD1 (6 bases). The V end was cut by 0 bases, the J end by 7 bases, with 7 bases between. Germline V gives CDR1 GTSNPN, CDR2 SVGIG (reference sequence). CDR3 length: 13 residues. In DNA, the CDR3 is TGTGCCTGGAGTGTGCAGGGGAATTCACCCCTCCACTTT. Its translation is CAWSVQGNSPLHF.

This clone has ten or more counts. The chain joins TRBV19 to TRBJ1-4; possibly TRBD1 for D (5 bases). Trimming stripped 4 bases from V and 12 bases from J, with 12 bases between. CDR3 length equals 12 residues. The germline gives CDR1 LNHDA, CDR2 SQIVND (reference sequence). In DNA, the CDR3 is TGTGCCAGTAGTACCGGGACTGCGGAACTGTTTTTT. This translates into CASSTGTAELFF.

This sequence joins TRBV19 and TRBJ2-7, with no clear D. V was pared by 4 bases and J by 9 bases, with 13 bases between. This CDR3 has 12 amino acids. The germline CDR1 and CDR2 sequences are LNHDA and SQIVND (reference sequence). The CDR3 reads CASSTSGRVQYF. The CDR3, as DNA: TGTGCCAGTAGTACGTCGGGTAGGGTGCAGTACTTC.

The chain recombines TRBV10-3 with TRBJ2-1; unclear D gene. The CDR3 runs to 12 residues. Germline V gene sequence: CDR1 ENHRY, CDR2 SYGVKD. Trimming removed 6 bases at V and 1 base at J, with 4 bases between. The CDR3 region has the DNA TGTGCCATCAGAGGGTCCTACAATGAGCAGTTCTTC. Encoded protein: CAIRGSYNEQFF.

This chain uses TRBV5-4 with TRBJ2-3; D is possibly TRBD1 (7 bases). The CDR3 consists of 17 residues. Trimming removed 3 bases from V and 4 bases from J, with 21 bases in between. CDR1 is SGHNT, CDR2 YYREEE, per germline (reference sequence). The chain's CDR3 is CASSSPLTRQGADTQYF. CDR3 coding DNA: TGTGCCAGCAGCTCCCCTCTGACTAGACAGGGAGCAGATACGCAGTATTTT.

The rearrangement links TRBV2 to TRBJ1-1; D is uncertain. The CDR3 totals 11 residues. Deletions cut 4 bases from V and 3 bases from J, with 3 bases between. The germline V gene has CDR1 SNHLY and CDR2 FYNNEI. The CDR3: CASSGHTEAFF. CDR3 nucleotides: TGTGCCAGCAGTGGCCACACTGAAGCTTTCTTT.

The V gene is TRBV27, the J gene TRBJ1-1; D possibly corresponds to TRBD1 (5 bases). Between the trimmed V and J ends, which lost 7 bases and 5 bases, there was a span of 17 bases. Germline values: CDR1 MNHEY, CDR2 SMNVEV (reference sequence). This CDR3 region has 14 residues. The CDR3 DNA reads as TGTGCCAGCAAGTATCTGGGGGAAGGGACTGAAGCTTTCTTT. This gives the protein CASKYLGEGTEAFF.

V gene TRBV5-1 combines with J gene TRBJ1-1; the D gene is possibly TRBD1 (5 bases). Trimming pared 3 bases from V and 0 bases from J, leaving 21 bases between. The CDR3 sequence is 18 residues long. Germline CDR1 reads SGHRS; CDR2 reads YFSETQ. The CDR3 bases are TGCGCCAGCAGCTACGCAAGTGGGGGGAAAATCATGAACACTGAAGCTTTCTTT. This translates into CASSYASGGKIMNTEAFF. The entire variable domain, with the rest obtained from reference TRBV5-1 and TRBJ1-1, is as follows: KAGVTQTPRYLIKTRGQQVTLSCSPISGHRSVSWYQQTPGQGLQFLFEYFSETQRNKGNFPGRFSGRQFSNSRSEMNVSTLELGDSALYLCASSYASGGKIMNTEAFFGQGTRLTVV.

Many counts were recorded for this clone. The chain combines TRBV25-1 with TRBJ2-5; D not certain. Germline CDR1 MGHDK, CDR2 SYGVNS. The CDR3 length is 16 residues. The V and J ends lost 6 bases and 0 bases respectively, with 17 bases between them. CDR3 loop: CASSIPSRGNQETQYF. The CDR3 nucleotides are TGTGCCAGCAGCATTCCCTCCCGTGGCAACCAAGAGACCCAGTACTTC.

The chain carries TRBV6-6 and TRBJ1-1; maybe TRBD1 (5 bases). The V and J ends lost 5 bases and 4 bases respectively, with 17 bases between them. Germline V lookup: CDR1 MNHNY, CDR2 SVGAGI (reference sequence). The CDR3 has 15 amino acids. The CDR3 sequence: CASSHGTVGGTEAFF. The CDR3 DNA sequence: TGTGCCAGCAGTCACGGCACAGTCGGGGGCACTGAAGCTTTCTTT.

CDR3 sequence (DNA): TGTGCCAGTAGTCCCCAGGCCATTGGCCGTGACAGGGGAACTGAAGCTTTCTTT. Protein product: CASSPQAIGRDRGTEAFF. The rearrangement joins TRBV19 to TRBJ1-1; 8 bases map to TRBD1. The germline CDR1 and CDR2 sequences are LNHDA and SQIVND (reference sequence). This CDR3 is built from 18 residues. The junction had 19 bases not matched to a gene; V was cut back by 5 bases and J by 5 bases.

The rearrangement links TRBV28 to TRBJ2-7; 7 bases align to TRBD1. Trimming took 6 bases from V and 2 from J; bases not matched to a gene: 7. The CDR3 length is 14 residues. From germline, CDR1 is MDHEN and CDR2 SYDVKM. CDR3 amino acids: CASRAGTVTYEQYF. CDR3 bases: TGTGCCAGCAGGGCCGGGACAGTGACCTACGAGCAGTACTTC.

This clone was observed a few times. This chain connects TRBV7-8 to TRBJ1-5; 9 positions match TRBD1. The germline V gene encodes CDR1 SGHVS and CDR2 FQNEAQ. This CDR3 region has 19 residues. Germline trimming cut 2 bases from V and 2 bases from J; bases unmatched to any gene: 13. CDR3 in amino acids: CASSLFPGQGRLGNQPQHF. CDR3 DNA sequence: TGTGCCAGCAGCTTATTTCCAGGACAGGGGCGTCTCGGCAATCAGCCCCAGCATTTT.

The V gene is TRBV7-9, the J gene TRBJ2-5, with 7 positions matching TRBD1. V lost 1 base, J lost 1 base, and 12 bases stayed unmatched. Germline CDR1 reads SEHNR; CDR2 reads FQNEAQ (reference sequence). The length of the CDR3 is 18 residues. This CDR3 is CASSLVRTGVPLQETQYF. In nucleotides, the CDR3 is TGTGCCAGCAGCTTAGTAAGGACAGGCGTACCCCTCCAAGAGACCCAGTACTTC.

This clone was counted a single time. The chain employs TRBV25-1 and TRBJ2-3; TRBD1 matches at 10 bases. Losses at the gene ends were 1 base for V and 3 bases for J; bases not matched to a gene: 4. This CDR3 region has 16 residues. Germline V gives CDR1 MGHDK, CDR2 SYGVNS. CDR3 amino acids: CASSEFQGQGTDTQYF. CDR3 nucleotide sequence: TGTGCCAGCAGTGAATTTCAGGGACAGGGGACAGATACGCAGTATTTT.

The J gene is TRBJ2-7, the V gene TRBV11-2; TRBD1 matches 9 bases. The trim removed 2 bases at V and 2 bases at J, leaving 7 bases unmatched. The CDR3 spans 16 residues. CDR1 and CDR2 (germline): SGHAT, FQNNGV. The CDR3 DNA sequence: TGTGCCAGCAGCTTACTCTGGACAGGGGCGACCTACGAGCAGTACTTC. Translating gives CASSLLWTGATYEQYF.

The CDR3 DNA reads as TGTGCCAGCAGTGACTCGGCCGGGACAAGACAGTTCTTC. This translates into CASSDSAGTRQFF. V and J are TRBV6-4 and TRBJ2-1, with D possibly TRBD1 on 6 matching bases. Germline V gives CDR1 MRHNA, CDR2 SNTAGT. Trimming removed 0 bases from V and 13 bases from J, with 13 bases in between. CDR3 length: 13 amino acids.